The 10 T cell receptor beta chains reported below all come from one sample, sequenced in a study of shared clonotypes between healthy human individuals. Method: immunoSEQ multiplex PCR; TCRdb's copy keeps in-frame clones and lacks some. The sample has 1,100,000 or so clones; approximately 80% are singletons. The sequencing sample was made of memory CD4+ T cells from PBMCs. The subset denotes: CD45RA-negative fraction. The receptors stem from a man between 18 and 29 years old in good health. Some clones in this sample may be carry-over from other donors' samples.

V is TRBV6-6 and J is TRBJ1-3, with a possible D match to TRBD1 (5 bases). Germline-derived CDR1 and CDR2 are MNHNY and SVGAGI (reference sequence). The CDR3 extends over 16 amino acids. The V and J ends lost 3 bases and 0 bases respectively, with 12 bases between them. Here the CDR3 reads CASSYGHHVSGNTIYF. CDR3 coding DNA: TGTGCCAGCAGTTATGGACACCACGTCTCTGGAAACACCATATATTTT.

This chain connects TRBV7-2 to TRBJ1-5; 9 bases map to TRBD1. This CDR3 spans 15 amino acids. V was pared by 5 bases and J by 4 bases, with 6 bases of the junction left unmatched. The V gene's germline CDR1 is SGHTA and CDR2 FQGNSA. The CDR3 nucleotides read TGTGCCAGCAGCGGCGGGACAGGGAGGAATCAGCCCCAGCATTTT. Its protein is CASSGGTGRNQPQHF. Supplemented by reference TRBV7-2 and TRBJ1-5, the full variable domain reads GAGVSQSPSNKVTEKGKDVELRCDPISGHTALYWYRQSLGQGLEFLIYFQGNSAPDKSGLPSDRFSAERTGGSVSTLTIQRTQQEDSAVYLCASSGGTGRNQPQHFGDGTRLSIL.

The chain couples TRBV19 to TRBJ2-2; 14 bases match TRBD2. Trimming at V came to 2 bases and at J to 6 bases, leaving 2 bases not matched to a gene. Germline CDR1 is LNHDA and CDR2 is SQIVND (reference sequence). The CDR3 contains 16 residues. CDR3 amino acids: CASSIWTSGRPGELFF. CDR3 DNA sequence: TGTGCCAGTAGTATATGGACTAGCGGGAGGCCCGGGGAGCTGTTTTTT.

The chain uses TRBV5-1 and TRBJ2-7; tentatively, D is TRBD2 (6 bases). Trimming pared 4 bases from V and 2 bases from J, leaving 19 bases between. The CDR3 consists of 16 residues. The germline gives CDR1 SGHRS, CDR2 YFSETQ. The CDR3 sequence: CASSPGFASATYEQYF. DNA of the CDR3: TGCGCCAGCAGCCCGGGGTTCGCTAGCGCTACCTACGAGCAGTACTTC.

CDR3 sequence: CASSQNYGADTQYF. CDR3 nucleotides: TGCGCCAGCAGCCAAAATTACGGGGCAGATACGCAGTATTTT. This chain joins TRBV4-3 and TRBJ2-3; tentatively, D is TRBD2 (5 bases). The germline CDR1 and CDR2 sequences are LGHNA and YSLEER. CDR3 length: 14 amino acids. Trimming left V 2 bases short and J 4 bases short, with 10 bases between.

The gene calls are TRBV28 and TRBJ2-1; D may be TRBD2 (7 bases). In germline, CDR1 is MDHEN, CDR2 SYDVKM. The CDR3 loop spans 16 amino acids. V was trimmed by 8 bases and J by 6 bases, leaving 23 bases between them. Written as DNA, the CDR3 is TGTGCCAGCTCTGACCCGGGAGGCAGGGGAGGCAATGAGCAGTTCTTC. Translating gives CASSDPGGRGGNEQFF.

V and J are TRBV4-1 and TRBJ2-1; D may match TRBD1 or TRBD2 (5 bases each). The CDR3 runs to 18 residues. Per germline, CDR1 MGHRA and CDR2 YSYEKL. The V end lost 1 base, the J end lost 4 bases, and 20 bases lay between the germline ends. For the CDR3, the DNA is TGCGCCAGCAGCCAAGGGGGGTCAGTTTTAGACGGGTACAATGAGCAGTTCTTC. It encodes CASSQGGSVLDGYNEQFF.

J is TRBJ2-4 and V is TRBV30; D is unclear. The CDR3 is 13 amino acids. Germline V gives CDR1 GTSNPN, CDR2 SVGIG (reference sequence). The V end lost 2 bases, the J end lost 7 bases, and 12 bases lay between the germline ends. The CDR3 loop is CAWSSGVGNIQYF. The CDR3 DNA follows: TGTGCCTGGAGTTCAGGTGTTGGGAACATTCAGTACTTC.

The chain uses TRBV6-5 and TRBJ1-1, with 8 positions matching TRBD1. The CDR3 contains 12 residues. The V and J ends lost 5 bases and 6 bases, in that order; junction bases with no gene match: 2. Germline values: CDR1 MNHEY, CDR2 SVGAGI. CDR3 in DNA: TGTGCCAGCAGTCAGGGGGCGGCTGAAGCTTTCTTT. Its protein product is CASSQGAAEAFF.

J is TRBJ2-7 and V is TRBV29-1; D is unclear. V was shortened by 4 bases and J by 4 bases, with 17 bases between the two germline ends. The CDR3 is 14 residues long. The germline gives CDR1 SQVTM, CDR2 ANQGSEA. The CDR3 is CSVVTSEGGYEQYF. Here the CDR3 DNA reads TGCAGCGTTGTAACTTCCGAAGGCGGTTACGAGCAGTACTTC.